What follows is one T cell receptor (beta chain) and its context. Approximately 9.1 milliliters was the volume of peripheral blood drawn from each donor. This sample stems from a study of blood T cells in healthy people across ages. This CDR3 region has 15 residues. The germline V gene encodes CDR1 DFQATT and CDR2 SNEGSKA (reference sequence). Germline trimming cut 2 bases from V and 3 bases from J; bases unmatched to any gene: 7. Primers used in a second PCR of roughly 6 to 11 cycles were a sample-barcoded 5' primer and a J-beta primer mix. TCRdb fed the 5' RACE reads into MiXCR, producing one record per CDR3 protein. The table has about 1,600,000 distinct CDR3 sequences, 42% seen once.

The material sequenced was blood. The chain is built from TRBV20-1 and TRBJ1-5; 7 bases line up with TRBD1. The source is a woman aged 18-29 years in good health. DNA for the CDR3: TGCAGTGCTAGACCCGCGACAGGGTCCAATCAGCCCCAGCATTTT. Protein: CSARPATGSNQPQHF.